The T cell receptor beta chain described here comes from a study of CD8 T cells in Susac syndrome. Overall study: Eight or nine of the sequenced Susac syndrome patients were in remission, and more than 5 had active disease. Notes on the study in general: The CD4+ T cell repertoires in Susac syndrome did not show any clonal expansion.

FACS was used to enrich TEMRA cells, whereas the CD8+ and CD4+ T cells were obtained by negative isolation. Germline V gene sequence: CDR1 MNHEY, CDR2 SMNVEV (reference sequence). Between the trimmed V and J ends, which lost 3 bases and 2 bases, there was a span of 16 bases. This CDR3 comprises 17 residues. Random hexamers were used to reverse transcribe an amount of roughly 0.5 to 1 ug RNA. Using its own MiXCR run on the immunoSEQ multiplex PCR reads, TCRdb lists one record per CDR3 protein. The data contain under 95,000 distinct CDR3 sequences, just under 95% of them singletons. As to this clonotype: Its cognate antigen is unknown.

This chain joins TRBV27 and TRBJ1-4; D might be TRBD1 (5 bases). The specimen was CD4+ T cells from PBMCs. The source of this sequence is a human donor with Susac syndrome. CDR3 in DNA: TGTGCCAGCAGTTTTATCCGCGATTGGGACACTAATGAAAAACTGTTTTTT. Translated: CASSFIRDWDTNEKLFF.